The 22 T cell receptor beta chains below all came from one sample that was sequenced in a study of blood T cell repertoires in COVID-19. Method: immunoSEQ multiplex PCR; TCRdb's copy keeps in-frame clones and lacks some. The sample has fewer than 45,000 clones, 90% to 95% seen once. Source material: peripheral blood. The receptors stem from a man in his 60s with active or convalescent COVID-19.

The chain employs TRBV5-1 and TRBJ1-2, with 8 nucleotides matching TRBD1. CDR1 and CDR2 from the germline V gene are SGHRS and YFSETQ. Unmatched junction bases numbered 8, after V lost 0 bases and J lost 7 bases. The CDR3 spans 15 residues. The CDR3 DNA reads as TGCGCCAGCAGCTTGGGAACTCAGGGGGCAAGTGGCTACACCTTC. It codes for CASSLGTQGASGYTF.

CDR3: CASRTSGSYTGELFF. The CDR3, as DNA: TGTGCCAGTAGGACTAGCGGGAGCTACACCGGGGAGCTGTTTTTT. V gene TRBV19 combines with J gene TRBJ2-2; 12 nucleotides agree with TRBD2. The CDR3 covers 15 residues. Germline V lookup: CDR1 LNHDA, CDR2 SQIVND (reference sequence). The ends lost 6 bases at V and 3 bases at J; junction bases unmatched: 2.

This chain connects TRBV7-3 to TRBJ2-2; 8 positions agree with TRBD1. J gave up 11 bases and V 5 bases, and 4 bases lay outside the gene matches. CDR1 is SGHTA and CDR2 is FQGTGA in the germline V gene. The CDR3 is made up of 12 amino acids. The CDR3 DNA sequence: TGTGCCAGCAGCGTCGGGACAGGCGAGCTGTTTTTT. Protein: CASSVGTGELFF.

This clone was counted a single time. This CDR3 reads CATMSDSGNTIYF. CDR3 nucleotide sequence: TGTGCCACCATGAGTGACTCTGGAAACACCATATATTTT. The chain recombines TRBV15 with TRBJ1-3; no firm D call. V was pared by 7 bases and J by 0 bases, with 7 bases between. Germline-derived CDR1 and CDR2 are LNHNV and YYDKDF (reference sequence). The CDR3 is 13 residues long.

This chain joins TRBV24-1 and TRBJ2-5, with D maybe TRBD1 (6 bases). The CDR3 is made up of 15 amino acids. The germline CDR1 and CDR2 sequences are KGHDR and SFDVKD. V was cut by 4 bases and J by 1 base, with 12 bases left in between. This chain's CDR3 is CATSDSTGPQETQYF. CDR3 DNA: TGTGCCACCAGTGACTCTACAGGGCCCCAAGAGACCCAGTACTTC.

The chain recombines TRBV7-8 with TRBJ2-7; D might be TRBD2 (6 bases). The V gene's germline CDR1 is SGHVS and CDR2 FQNEAQ. Trimming removed 9 bases at V and 3 bases at J, with 15 bases between. The CDR3 sequence is 13 residues long. CDR3 loop: CARPPGLLYEQYF. CDR3 nucleotide sequence: TGTGCCAGACCCCCGGGACTTCTCTACGAGCAGTACTTC.

This clone was seen once. In nucleotides, the CDR3 is TGTGCCAGCAGCTTAGGACTAGCGGGGGTCGGGCAGTACTTC. This gives the protein CASSLGLAGVGQYF. This chain links TRBV11-2 with TRBJ2-7; 12 bases map to TRBD2. CDR3 size: 14 residues. J lost 9 bases, V lost 1 base, and 4 bases had no gene match. CDR1 SGHAT and CDR2 FQNNGV come from the germline V gene.

In this sample, this clone turned up once. CDR3 sequence (DNA): TGCGCCAGCAGCCCTCAGGGGGTTGACTATGGCTACACCTTC. Amino acids: CASSPQGVDYGYTF. The chain couples TRBV5-1 to TRBJ1-2; 7 bases map to TRBD1. The junction had 6 bases not matched to a gene; V was cut back by 4 bases and J by 3 bases. The CDR3 has 14 residues. Per the germline V gene, CDR1 is SGHRS and CDR2 is YFSETQ.

The rearrangement joins TRBV7-6 to TRBJ2-5, with 10 nucleotides matching TRBD2. Germline V gene sequence: CDR1 SGHVS, CDR2 FNYEAQ. This CDR3 is 16 amino acids long. V lost 1 base, J lost 5 bases, and 7 bases stayed unmatched. CDR3 nucleotides: TGTGCCAGCAGCTTAGTTCCAGCGGGGGGGACGGAGACCCAGTACTTC. Protein sequence: CASSLVPAGGTETQYF.

The gene calls are TRBV7-3 and TRBJ2-3, with TRBD2 identical over 8 bases. The V segment lost 1 base and the J segment 10 bases; nucleotides outside the gene matches: 13. Germline V gene lookup returns CDR1 SGHTA and CDR2 FQGTGA. There are 16 residues in the CDR3. The CDR3, as DNA: TGTGCCAGCAGCTTAAAGTTCGAGGGACTAGGTTATCCGCAGTATTTT. The encoded protein is CASSLKFEGLGYPQYF.

This chain connects TRBV7-2 to TRBJ2-7, with 14 bases that match TRBD2. V was pared by 1 base and J by 3 bases, with 5 bases of the junction left unmatched. The CDR3 loop spans 17 amino acids. Germline V lookup: CDR1 SGHTA, CDR2 FQGNSA. This CDR3 is CASSLVPGTSGSYEQYF. CDR3 in DNA: TGTGCCAGCAGCTTAGTTCCAGGGACTAGCGGGAGCTACGAGCAGTACTTC.

V gene TRBV7-2 combines with J gene TRBJ2-7; D gene ambiguous. The length of the CDR3 is 13 residues. V was cut by 5 bases and J by 2 bases, with 10 bases left in between. Germline V gene sequence: CDR1 SGHTA, CDR2 FQGNSA. The CDR3 DNA sequence: TGTGCCAGCAGCAACCGACATGCCTACGAGCAGTACTTC. Its protein is CASSNRHAYEQYF.

The V call is TRBV18, the J call TRBJ1-1, with D unclear. Germline assignment: CDR1 KGHSH and CDR2 LQKENI. The length of the CDR3 is 16 residues. Deletions cut 0 bases from V and 2 bases from J, with 13 bases between. The CDR3 sequence: CASSPPLFLANTEAFF. CDR3 sequence (DNA): TGTGCCAGCTCACCACCGTTGTTTTTGGCAAACACTGAAGCTTTCTTT. Using reference TRBV18 and TRBJ1-1 for the parts outside the CDR3, the full variable domain is NAGVMQNPRHLVRRRGQEARLRCSPMKGHSHVYWYRQLPEEGLKFMVYLQKENIIDESGMPKERFSAEFPKEGPSILRIQQVVRGDSAAYFCASSPPLFLANTEAFFGQGTRLTVV.

This sequence joins TRBV7-2 and TRBJ1-1; possibly TRBD1 for D (6 bases). Trimming stripped 7 bases from V and 1 base from J, with 13 bases between. Per the germline V gene, CDR1 is SGHTA and CDR2 is FQGNSA. This CDR3 has 14 residues. The CDR3 sequence is CASTLDRRNTEAFF. In DNA, the CDR3 is TGTGCCAGCACCCTCGACAGGAGGAACACTGAAGCTTTCTTT.

This chain connects TRBV7-2 to TRBJ2-5; D is perhaps TRBD2 (5 bases). V was pared by 1 base and J by 1 base, with 10 bases between. CDR3 length: 15 residues. The germline CDR1 and CDR2 sequences are SGHTA and FQGNSA. CDR3 loop: CASSLGWGAQETQYF. DNA of the CDR3: TGTGCCAGCAGCTTAGGGTGGGGAGCCCAAGAGACCCAGTACTTC.

The J gene is TRBJ2-3, the V gene TRBV19; 7 bases are a match to TRBD1. J lost 3 bases, V lost 5 bases, and 14 bases had no gene match. The germline gives CDR1 LNHDA, CDR2 SQIVND (reference sequence). This CDR3 comprises 17 residues. DNA of the CDR3: TGTGCCAGTAGTCCTACAGTATGGCAGGGGGTGACAGATACGCAGTATTTT. Protein product: CASSPTVWQGVTDTQYF.

The chain couples TRBV7-8 to TRBJ2-3; tentatively, D is TRBD2 (7 bases). The CDR3 contains 18 residues. V was pared by 1 base and J by 5 bases, with 22 bases between. CDR1 is SGHVS and CDR2 is FQNEAQ in the germline V gene. This CDR3 is CASSLGLVGGGLRDTQYF. For the CDR3, the DNA is TGTGCCAGCAGCTTAGGGTTGGTGGGCGGGGGCCTACGAGATACGCAGTATTTT. The entire variable domain, with the rest obtained from reference TRBV7-8 and TRBJ2-3, is as follows: GAGVSQSPRYKVAKRGQDVALRCDPISGHVSLFWYQQALGQGPEFLTYFQNEAQLDKSGLPSDRFFAERPEGSVSTLKIQRTQQEDSAVYLCASSLGLVGGGLRDTQYFGPGTRLTVL.

The chain is built from TRBV7-2 and TRBJ1-1; weak D call: TRBD1 (6 bases). Per germline, CDR1 SGHTA and CDR2 FQGNSA. The CDR3 loop spans 13 amino acids. The ends were cut back, 6 bases at V and 4 bases at J, with 12 bases in the middle. Here the CDR3 DNA reads TGTGCCAGCAGAAAAGACAGGAGCACTGAAGCTTTCTTT. This gives the protein CASRKDRSTEAFF.

The rearrangement links TRBV7-9 to TRBJ1-1, with D unclear. From germline, CDR1 is SEHNR and CDR2 FQNEAQ (reference sequence). This CDR3 spans 12 amino acids. V shed 0 bases and J shed 7 bases, with 6 bases lying between them. The CDR3 protein is CASSLATYEAFF. The CDR3, as DNA: TGTGCCAGCAGCTTAGCGACATATGAAGCTTTCTTT. The complete variable domain, with remaining parts taken from reference TRBV7-9 and TRBJ1-1, reads DTGVSQNPRHKITKRGQNVTFRCDPISEHNRLYWYRQTLGQGPEFLTYFQNEAQLEKSRLLSDRFSAERPKGSFSTLEIQRTEQGDSAMYLCASSLATYEAFFGQGTRLTVV.

The chain carries TRBV30 and TRBJ2-1, with TRBD2 matching 9 bases. The V and J ends lost 3 bases and 10 bases, in that order; junction bases with no gene match: 16. CDR1 is GTSNPN and CDR2 is SVGIG in the germline V gene (reference sequence). CDR3 length equals 16 residues. The DNA of the CDR3 is TGTGCCTGGAGGCAACCCCCGAGCGGGGGGACAAGAGAGCAGTTCTTC. It encodes CAWRQPPSGGTREQFF.

The V gene is TRBV19, the J gene TRBJ1-2; 9 nucleotides agree with TRBD1. Germline loops: CDR1 LNHDA, CDR2 SQIVND (reference sequence). This CDR3 comprises 18 residues. Trimming took 3 bases from V and 2 from J; bases not matched to a gene: 13. The CDR3 coding sequence is TGTGCCAGTAGTATCGCCGCGGGACAGGGTGGTCTCAACTATGGCTACACCTTC. Amino acid sequence: CASSIAAGQGGLNYGYTF.

The CDR3 spells CASSPGADQPQHF. The CDR3 region has the DNA TGTGCCAGCTCACCGGGGGCGGACCAGCCCCAGCATTTT. This sequence joins TRBV18 and TRBJ1-5; possibly TRBD1 for D (6 bases). Germline V CDR1 and CDR2: KGHSH, LQKENI. The ends were cut back, 3 bases at V and 7 bases at J, with 10 bases in the middle. The CDR3 sequence is 13 residues long.